This T cell receptor (beta chain) originates from a study of CD8 T cells in ankylosing spondylitis. This clonotype was observed many times. Its target is not known. Points from the study as a whole: Ankylosing spondylitis blood seemed to carry a telltale TCR beta motif made of under ten highly homologous variants. Researchers reportedly found disease-linked clones significantly enriched in matched ankylosing spondylitis synovial fluid.

5'-RACE, quantitative and with molecular barcodes, yielded the TCR beta libraries. MiXCR, applied by TCRdb to the 5' RACE reads, yields one record per CDR3 protein. The table includes some 85,000 distinct CDR3 sequences, about 9% detected once. Material: blood, either unsorted or a sorted T cell fraction (not recorded which). The TCR comes from a male donor with ankylosing spondylitis.

The CDR3 coding sequence is TGTGCCAGCAGCTTCTCCGGACAGAGATACGAGCAGTACGTC. Amino acid sequence: CASSFSGQRYEQYV. V is TRBV13 and J is TRBJ2-7, with D tentatively TRBD1 (6 bases). Germline CDR1 PRHDT, CDR2 FYEKMQ (reference sequence). Trimming took 3 bases from V and 4 from J, leaving 13 bases between them. CDR3 length: 14 residues.